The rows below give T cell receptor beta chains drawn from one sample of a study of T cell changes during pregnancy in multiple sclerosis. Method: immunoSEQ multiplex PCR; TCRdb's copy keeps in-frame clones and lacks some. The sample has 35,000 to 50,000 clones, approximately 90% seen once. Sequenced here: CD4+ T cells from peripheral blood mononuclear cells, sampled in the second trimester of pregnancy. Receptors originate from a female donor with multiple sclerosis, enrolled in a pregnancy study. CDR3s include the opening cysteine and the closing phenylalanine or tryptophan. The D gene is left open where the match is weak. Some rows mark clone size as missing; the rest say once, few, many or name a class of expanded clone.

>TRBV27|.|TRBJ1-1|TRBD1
CASSLRSTGVNTEAFF
TGTGCCAGCAGTTTGAGGAGTACAGGGGTAAACACTGAAGCTTTCTTT
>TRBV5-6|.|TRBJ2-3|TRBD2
CASSWGLAGADTQYF
TGTGCCAGCAGCTGGGGACTAGCTGGCGCAGATACGCAGTATTTT
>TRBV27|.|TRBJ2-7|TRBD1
CASSLKGGFSYEQYF
TGTGCCAGCAGTTTGAAAGGGGGCTTCTCCTACGAGCAGTACTTC
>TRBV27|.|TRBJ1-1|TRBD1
CASSHRPGQGATEAFF
TGTGCCAGCAGTCATCGCCCGGGACAGGGGGCAACTGAAGCTTTCTTT
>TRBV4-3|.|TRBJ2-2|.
CASSQEEGTGELFF
TGCGCCAGCAGCCAAGAGGAGGGGACCGGGGAGCTGTTTTTT
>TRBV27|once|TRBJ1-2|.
CASSFPPPGNYGYTF
TGTGCCAGCAGTTTTCCCCCCCCGGGGAACTATGGCTACACCTTC
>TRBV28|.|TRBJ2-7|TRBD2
CASTTGTSGSDWF
TGTGCCAGCACCACCGGGACTAGCGGGAGCGATTGGTTC
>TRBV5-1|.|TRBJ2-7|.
CASRQGAAESYEQYF
TGCGCCAGCAGACAGGGCGCGGCGGAATCCTACGAGCAGTACTTC
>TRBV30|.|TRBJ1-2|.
CAWSGRGGYTF
TGTGCCTGGAGTGGTCGCGGAGGCTACACCTTC
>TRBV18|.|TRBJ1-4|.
CASSPPGREKLFF
TGTGCCAGCTCACCTCCCGGGAGGGAAAAACTGTTTTTT
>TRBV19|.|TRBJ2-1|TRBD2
CASSYRGFVAGIDSGRAFDEQFF
TGTGCCAGTAGCTATAGGGGGTTCGTGGCAGGGATAGATAGCGGGAGGGCCTTCGATGAGCAGTTCTTC
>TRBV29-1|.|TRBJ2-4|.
CSVELPGKNIQYF
TGCAGCGTTGAATTACCAGGGAAAAACATTCAGTACTTC
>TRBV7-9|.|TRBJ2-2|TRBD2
CASSFGLAGGIAGELFF
TGTGCCAGCAGCTTTGGGCTAGCGGGAGGAATCGCCGGGGAGCTGTTTTTT
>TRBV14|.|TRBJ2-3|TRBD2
CASSQEVRLAGRDTQYF
TGTGCCAGCAGCCAAGAAGTCAGACTAGCGGGTCGAGATACGCAGTATTTT
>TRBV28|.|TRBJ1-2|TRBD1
CASTPGTVGGGYTF
TGTGCCAGCACCCCTGGGACAGTTGGGGGTGGCTACACCTTC
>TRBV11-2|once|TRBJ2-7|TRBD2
CASSLVAGPTYEQYF
TGTGCCAGCAGCTTAGTAGCGGGACCAACCTACGAGCAGTACTTC
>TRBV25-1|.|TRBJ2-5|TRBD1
CASSENRGLSETQYF
TGTGCCAGCAGTGAAAACAGGGGGCTGAGTGAGACCCAGTACTTC
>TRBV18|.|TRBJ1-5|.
CASSPTGSQNQPQHF
TGTGCCAGCTCACCGACAGGCTCGCAGAATCAGCCCCAGCATTTT
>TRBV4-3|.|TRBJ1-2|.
CASSQSSYGYTF
TGCGCCAGCAGCCAATCCAGCTATGGCTACACCTTC
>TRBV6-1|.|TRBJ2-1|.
CASSLSREKFF
TGTGCCAGCAGTCTATCCCGTGAGAAGTTCTTC
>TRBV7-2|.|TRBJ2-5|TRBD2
CASSLASGLAGGEQYF
TGTGCCAGCAGCTTAGCGTCGGGACTAGCGGGAGGTGAGCAGTACTTC
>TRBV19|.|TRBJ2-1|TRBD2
CASSTPSGRTNNEQFF
TGTGCCAGTAGTACACCTAGCGGGAGGACTAACAATGAGCAGTTCTTC
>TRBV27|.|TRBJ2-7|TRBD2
CATRRLAGNDRISYEQYF
TGTGCCACCAGGCGGCTAGCGGGCAATGATAGAATCTCCTACGAGCAGTACTTC